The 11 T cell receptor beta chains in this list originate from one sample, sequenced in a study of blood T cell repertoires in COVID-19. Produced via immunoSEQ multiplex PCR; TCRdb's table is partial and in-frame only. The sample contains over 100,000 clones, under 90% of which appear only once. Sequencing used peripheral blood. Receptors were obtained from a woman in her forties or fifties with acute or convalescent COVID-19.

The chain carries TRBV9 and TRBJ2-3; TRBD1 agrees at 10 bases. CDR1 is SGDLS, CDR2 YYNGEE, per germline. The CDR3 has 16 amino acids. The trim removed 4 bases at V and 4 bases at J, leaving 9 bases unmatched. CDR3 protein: CASSTGQGVGADTQYF. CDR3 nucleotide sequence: TGTGCCAGCAGCACCGGACAGGGGGTGGGGGCAGATACGCAGTATTTT.

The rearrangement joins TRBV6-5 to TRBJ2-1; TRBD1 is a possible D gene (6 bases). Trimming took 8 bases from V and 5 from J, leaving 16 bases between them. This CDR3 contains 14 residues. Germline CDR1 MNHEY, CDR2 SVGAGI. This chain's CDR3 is CASRLLQGNNEQFF. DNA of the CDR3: TGTGCCAGCCGATTATTACAGGGAAACAATGAGCAGTTCTTC.

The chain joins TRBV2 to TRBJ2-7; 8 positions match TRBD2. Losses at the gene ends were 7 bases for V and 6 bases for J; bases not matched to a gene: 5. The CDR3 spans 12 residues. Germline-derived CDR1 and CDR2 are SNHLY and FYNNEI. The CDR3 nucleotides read TGTGCCAGCAAGCCGGGGGGGGGCGAGCAGTACTTC. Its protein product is CASKPGGGEQYF.

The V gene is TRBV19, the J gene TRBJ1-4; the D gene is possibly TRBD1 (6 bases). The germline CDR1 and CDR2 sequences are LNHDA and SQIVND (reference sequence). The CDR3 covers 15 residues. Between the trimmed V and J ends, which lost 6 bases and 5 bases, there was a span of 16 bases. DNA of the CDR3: TGTGCCAGTAGCCTTAGGGGGAAAGGAAATGAAAAACTGTTTTTT. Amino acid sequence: CASSLRGKGNEKLFF.

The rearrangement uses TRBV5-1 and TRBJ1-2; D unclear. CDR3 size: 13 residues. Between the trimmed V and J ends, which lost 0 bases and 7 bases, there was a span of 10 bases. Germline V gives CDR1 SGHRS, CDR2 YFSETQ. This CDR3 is CASSLGGWSGYTF. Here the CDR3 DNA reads TGCGCCAGCAGCTTGGGAGGTTGGAGTGGCTACACCTTC.

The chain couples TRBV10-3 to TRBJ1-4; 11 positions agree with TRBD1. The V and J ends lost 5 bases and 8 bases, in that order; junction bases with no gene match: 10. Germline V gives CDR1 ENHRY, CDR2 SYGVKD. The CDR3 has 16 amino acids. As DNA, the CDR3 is TGTGCCATCAGTCCCGGGACAGGGGGAGGGAACGAAAAACTGTTTTTT. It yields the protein CAISPGTGGGNEKLFF.

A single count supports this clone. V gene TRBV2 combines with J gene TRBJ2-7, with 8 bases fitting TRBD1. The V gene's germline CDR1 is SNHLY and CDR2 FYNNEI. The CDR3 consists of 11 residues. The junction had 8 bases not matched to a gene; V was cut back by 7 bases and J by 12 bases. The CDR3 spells CASTLDRVAYF. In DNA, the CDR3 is TGTGCCAGCACCCTGGACAGGGTCGCGTACTTC.

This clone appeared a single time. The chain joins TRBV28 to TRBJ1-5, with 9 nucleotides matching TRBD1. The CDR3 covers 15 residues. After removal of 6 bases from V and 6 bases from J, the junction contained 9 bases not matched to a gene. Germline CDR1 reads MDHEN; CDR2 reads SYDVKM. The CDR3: CASRLGTGSRQPQHF. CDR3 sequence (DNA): TGTGCCAGCAGACTCGGGACAGGGTCCCGTCAGCCCCAGCATTTT. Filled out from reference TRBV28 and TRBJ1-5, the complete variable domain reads DVKVTQSSRYLVKRTGEKVFLECVQDMDHENMFWYRQDPGLGLRLIYFSYDVKMKEKGDIPEGYSVSREKKERFSLILESASTNQTSMYLCASRLGTGSRQPQHFGDGTRLSIL.

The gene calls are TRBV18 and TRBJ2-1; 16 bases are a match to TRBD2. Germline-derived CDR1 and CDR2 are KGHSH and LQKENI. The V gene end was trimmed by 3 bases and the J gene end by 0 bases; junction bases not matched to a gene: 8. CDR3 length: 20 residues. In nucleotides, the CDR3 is TGTGCCAGCTCACCTTCGGGACTAGCGGGGGGGCGTAGCTCCTACAATGAGCAGTTCTTC. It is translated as CASSPSGLAGGRSSYNEQFF. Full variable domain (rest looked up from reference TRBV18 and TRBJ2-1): NAGVMQNPRHLVRRRGQEARLRCSPMKGHSHVYWYRQLPEEGLKFMVYLQKENIIDESGMPKERFSAEFPKEGPSILRIQQVVRGDSAAYFCASSPSGLAGGRSSYNEQFFGPGTRLTVL.

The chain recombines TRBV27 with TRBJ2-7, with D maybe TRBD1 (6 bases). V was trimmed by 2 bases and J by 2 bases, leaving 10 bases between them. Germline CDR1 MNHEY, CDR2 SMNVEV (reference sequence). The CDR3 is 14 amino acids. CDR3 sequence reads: CASSLQGPPYEQYF. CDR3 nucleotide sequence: TGTGCCAGCAGTTTACAGGGGCCGCCCTACGAGCAGTACTTC.

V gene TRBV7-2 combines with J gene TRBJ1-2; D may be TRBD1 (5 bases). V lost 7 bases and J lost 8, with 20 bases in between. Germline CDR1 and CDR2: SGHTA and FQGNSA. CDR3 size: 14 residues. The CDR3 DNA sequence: TGTGCCAGCACCGACCAGCGACAGCTTGGGGGCTACACCTTC. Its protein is CASTDQRQLGGYTF.